The subject of this entry is one T cell receptor (beta chain). Its antigen is not known. A read error may be the cause here, since a much bigger clone is one base away. The length of the CDR3 is 15 residues. Germline V gene sequence: CDR1 ENHRY, CDR2 SYGVKD. V was pared by 2 bases and J by 7 bases, with 15 bases between. Over 200 million TCR-beta sequences from 15-18 subjects were obtained in each sequencing run. TCRdb processed the 5' RACE reads anew with MiXCR; each CDR3 protein has one entry. The repertoire holds 65,000 to 85,000 distinct CDR3 sequences, with 3.2% as singletons. The data were taken from a study of neurological immune-mediated disorders. The study's findings and limits: No expanded-clone CDR3 amino acid sequence recurred across subjects, suggesting private TCR-beta repertoires. Patients with HTLV-1-associated myelopathy had the highest level of TCR clonal expansion, whereas patients with multiple sclerosis had the lowest level, falling beneath the level found in healthy controls.

The source is a woman between 50 and 59 years old with multiple sclerosis. The V and J genes are TRBV10-3 and TRBJ2-4; the D gene could be TRBD1 or TRBD2 (5 bases each). Input material: PBMCs. This CDR3 is CAISEGTTYENIQYF. Written as DNA, the CDR3 is TGTGCCATCAGTGAGGGGACCACATACGAGAACATTCAGTACTTC.